This TCR beta chain was sequenced in a study of blood T cell repertoires in COVID-19. Libraries were prepared by immunoSEQ multiplex PCR; TCRdb keeps only in-frame clonotypes and omits some of them. The sample carries a few hundred thousand clones, 75% to 90% recorded once. Unmatched junction bases numbered 4, after V lost 3 bases and J lost 2 bases. The CDR3 loop spans 15 amino acids. Germline CDR1 reads LNHDA; CDR2 reads SQIVND (reference sequence). Participants, about 18 to 90 years old, spanned around 25 US areas. Before being deemed recovered, Cohort 3 donors had two negative PCRs, clearance, or symptom resolution.

The receptor's source is a man in his thirties or forties who had recovered from COVID-19. The sequenced material came from PBMCs or T cells enriched from blood (not recorded which). V gene TRBV19 combines with J gene TRBJ2-7, with 10 bases aligning to TRBD1. CDR3 in amino acids: CASSIQGQGTYEQYF. The CDR3 DNA reads TGTGCCAGTAGTATCCAGGGACAGGGGACCTACGAGCAGTACTTC.